The rows below give T cell receptor beta chains drawn from one sample of a study of neurological immune-mediated disorders. TCRdb redid the calling of the 5' RACE reads with MiXCR, one entry per CDR3 protein. In the table there are roughly 80,000 distinct CDR3 sequences, about 9% of which are singletons. Sequenced material: PBMCs. These receptors were collected from a man in his fifties or sixties in good health. Both conserved end residues are part of each CDR3. D genes are given only for firm matches. The listing skips clone size in some rows; elsewhere it reads once, few, many or a size class.

cdr3_nt cdr3_aa clone_size v_call d_call j_call
TGCGCCAGCAGCGTTACAGCGGTGTACCAAGAGACCCAGTACTTC CASSVTAVYQETQYF few TRBV5-1 NA TRBJ2-5
TGTGCCAGCAGTTACTCGCACAATGAGCAGTTCTTC CASSYSHNEQFF many TRBV6-5 NA TRBJ2-1
TGTGCCAGCAGTGAATATGGCGAGCAGTACTTC CASSEYGEQYF many TRBV2 NA TRBJ2-7
TGTGCCAGCAGCCCTGAAGTAGAGTCCTACGAGCAGTACTTC CASSPEVESYEQYF many TRBV12-3/TRBV12-4 NA TRBJ2-7
TGTGCCAGCAGCCTGGCCAATGAGCAGTTCTTC CASSLANEQFF many TRBV14 NA TRBJ2-1
TGCGCCAGCAGTAAGACTAGCGGGAGCCACGAGCAGTACTTC CASSKTSGSHEQYF many TRBV5-1 TRBD2 TRBJ2-7
TGCAGTGCTAGAGATGTAAGCGGGAGGGCTTACAATGAGCAGTTCTTC CSARDVSGRAYNEQFF many TRBV20-1 TRBD2 TRBJ2-1
TGTGCCAGCAGCTTCGACCCCCCTGGCGGACTGAGCACAGATACGCAGTATTTT CASSFDPPGGLSTDTQYF many TRBV5-5 NA TRBJ2-3
TGCAGTGCTCATACTAGGGGCGACGAGCAGTACTTC CSAHTRGDEQYF NA TRBV20-1 NA TRBJ2-7
TGTGCCATCAGTGCTGCGGCGGGAGCTACGCAGTATTTT CAISAAAGATQYF many TRBV10-3 TRBD2 TRBJ2-3
TGCAGTGCTAGACTCCCCGGAGGAAGTCTTGGTCAGCCCCAGCATTTT CSARLPGGSLGQPQHF many TRBV20-1 NA TRBJ1-5
TGTGCCAGCAGTCCAAAGACAGGCTCACCCCTCCACTTT CASSPKTGSPLHF many TRBV27 NA TRBJ1-6
TGCGCCAGCAGCCAAGATTGGAGGGGAGGAACCTACGAGCAGTACTTC CASSQDWRGGTYEQYF many TRBV4-3 NA TRBJ2-7
TGTGCCAGCAGCGGCGATGGGGGGTACGAGCAGTACTTC CASSGDGGYEQYF NA TRBV6-5 NA TRBJ2-7
TGTGCCAGCAGTGAAGGGCGGAGTACCCCCTACGAGCAGTACTTC CASSEGRSTPYEQYF many TRBV6-1 NA TRBJ2-7
TGTGCCATCAGTTCGGGACAGCAATACAATGAGCAGTTCTTC CAISSGQQYNEQFF many TRBV10-3 TRBD1 TRBJ2-1
TGTGCCAGCAGTAGGGCGGGACTAGCTCGCACAGATACGCAGTATTTT CASSRAGLARTDTQYF many TRBV6-5 TRBD2 TRBJ2-3
TGTGCCAGCAGATTAATTCAGGGGGCGTTGGGTAACACTGAAGCTTTCTTT CASRLIQGALGNTEAFF NA TRBV27 TRBD1 TRBJ1-1
TGCAGTGCTAGTTTCCAGGGATCGGAGACCCAGTACTTC CSASFQGSETQYF many TRBV20-1 NA TRBJ2-5
TGTGCCAGCAGCGTGTTACAGGGGGATATCGAGACCCAGTACTTC CASSVLQGDIETQYF many TRBV7-9 TRBD1 TRBJ2-5
TGTGCCAGCAGCGCGACGGTCTACCGCTCCTACGAGCAGTACTTC CASSATVYRSYEQYF few TRBV6-5 NA TRBJ2-7
TGTGCCAGCAGCCCGACAGGGGGTATTTATGGCTACACCTTC CASSPTGGIYGYTF many TRBV12-3/TRBV12-4 TRBD1 TRBJ1-2
TGCGCCAGCAGCGCCGAGGGGGCCAGCTCCTACAATGAGCAGTTCTTC CASSAEGASSYNEQFF NA TRBV5-1 TRBD1 TRBJ2-1
TGTGCCAGCAGTTTAGCGAAGGAGAATGAGCAGTTCTTC CASSLAKENEQFF many TRBV12-3/TRBV12-4 NA TRBJ2-1
TGCAGTGCTTTCGACAGTGTTAATTCACCCCTCCACTTT CSAFDSVNSPLHF many TRBV20-1 NA TRBJ1-6
TGCGTCAGCAGCCCTCCGGGACAGGGGATCTGGACAGATACGCAGTATTTT CVSSPPGQGIWTDTQYF NA TRBV5-1 TRBD1 TRBJ2-3
TGTGCCAGCAGTTACTCGGGACAGCTCTATGGCTACACCTTC CASSYSGQLYGYTF NA TRBV6-5 TRBD1 TRBJ1-2
TGCGCCAGCAGGGGGGGAGGCCCCGAGAGGGGCTACACCTTC CASRGGGPERGYTF many TRBV10-2 NA TRBJ1-2
TGCAGCGCCGGGACAGGGGAGTCCTACAATGAGCAGTTCTTC CSAGTGESYNEQFF NA TRBV29-1 TRBD1 TRBJ2-1
TGTGCCAGCAGTTCGCCGGGACAGGGTGTACGTAGACCCCTCCACTTT CASSSPGQGVRRPLHF few TRBV6-5 TRBD1 TRBJ1-6
TGTGCCAGCAGGGCTTGGTTGGGAACCACTGAAGCTTTCTTT CASRAWLGTTEAFF many TRBV9 NA TRBJ1-1
TGCGCCAGCAGACCGATAGCGGGAGAGGCAGATACGCAGTATTTT CASRPIAGEADTQYF many TRBV5-1 TRBD2 TRBJ2-3
TGCGCCAGCACCCCAATTGACCACTCCTACAATGAGCAGTTCTTC CASTPIDHSYNEQFF many TRBV5-1 NA TRBJ2-1
TGCAGCGTTGACAACTTGAACACCGGGGAGCTGTTTTTT CSVDNLNTGELFF many TRBV29-1 NA TRBJ2-2
TGCAGCGTCCAAAGGTGGACTAGTTCCGACGAGCAGTACTTC CSVQRWTSSDEQYF many TRBV29-1 TRBD2 TRBJ2-7
TGTGCCAGCAGTTACTCGGGCAGGGGGCGAGCTTTCTTT CASSYSGRGRAFF many TRBV6-2/TRBV6-3 TRBD1 TRBJ1-1
TGTGCCAGCAGCGACAGGAGCTCCTACGAGCAGTACTTC CASSDRSSYEQYF many TRBV27 NA TRBJ2-7
TGTGCCAGCAGCCAAGTAAGCATGGATAATTCACCCCTCCACTTT CASSQVSMDNSPLHF many TRBV3-1 NA TRBJ1-6
TGTGCCAGCAGTTCTCAGGGACGGTACAATGAGCAGTTCTTC CASSSQGRYNEQFF many TRBV6-5 NA TRBJ2-1
TGTGCCTTAGGTAAAGAGCAGTACTTC CALGKEQYF many TRBV7-2 NA TRBJ2-7
TGCAGTGCTAGCCCCCTAAGAGGGGCTTCCCTCTACGAGCAGTACTTC CSASPLRGASLYEQYF many TRBV20-1 NA TRBJ2-7
TGCAGTGCTAGAGAGGGAGGAGCTAGCGACTACGAGCAGTACTTC CSAREGGASDYEQYF many TRBV20-1 NA TRBJ2-7
TGTGTCAGCAGCCAGCAGGGCTACGAGCAGTACTTC CVSSQQGYEQYF NA TRBV11-2 NA TRBJ2-7
TGTGCCAGCAGCTCCTACGGCGGACAGGGAGGTCAGCCCCAGCATTTT CASSSYGGQGGQPQHF many TRBV7-2 TRBD1 TRBJ1-5
TGTGCCAGCAGCCGCTGGGCCCGAGAAAAACTGTTTTTT CASSRWAREKLFF many TRBV12-3/TRBV12-4 NA TRBJ1-4
TGTGCCAGCAGCTTGTCTCCGGGACAGTGGGAGAATGAGCAGTTCTTC CASSLSPGQWENEQFF many TRBV7-2 TRBD1 TRBJ2-1
TGCGCCAGCAGCTTGCAGCGGGACTCCTACGAGCAGTACTTC CASSLQRDSYEQYF many TRBV5-1 TRBD2 TRBJ2-7
TGTGCCTGGAGCCCCGGCGGAAGCTCTGGAAACACCATATATTTT CAWSPGGSSGNTIYF many TRBV30 NA TRBJ1-3
TGTGCCAGCAGTGAACACAGCCTCCTCGGGGCTGAAGCTTTCTTT CASSEHSLLGAEAFF many TRBV6-1 NA TRBJ1-1
TGCAGTGCTAGTGACAGGGGAAGCACAGATACGCAGTATTTT CSASDRGSTDTQYF many TRBV20-1 TRBD1 TRBJ2-3
TGTGCCAGCAGCCAAAGGACAGGGGGCTCCACCGGGGAGCTGTTTTTT CASSQRTGGSTGELFF many TRBV3-1 TRBD1 TRBJ2-2
TGTGCCAGCAGCTTCGATGGGTACCAAGAGACCCAGTACTTC CASSFDGYQETQYF many TRBV5-5 NA TRBJ2-5
TGTGCCACCAGCAGAGAGAGCCCCTACGAGCAGTACTTC CATSRESPYEQYF many TRBV15 NA TRBJ2-7
TGCGCCAGCAGCTCTTCCGGGACACCACGCTCTGGGGCCAACGTCCTGACTTTC CASSSSGTPRSGANVLTF many TRBV5-1 NA TRBJ2-6
TGCAGCGTTAGGGGGTCTAGGGACACCGGGGAGCTGTTTTTT CSVRGSRDTGELFF many TRBV29-1 NA TRBJ2-2
TGTGCCAGCAGTTACTCGTGGTCAGGGCTTCGGGACACTGAAGCTTTCTTT CASSYSWSGLRDTEAFF many TRBV6-5 NA TRBJ1-1
TGTGCCAGCAGCTTCGCCCGTAATGAGCAGTTCTTC CASSFARNEQFF many TRBV12-3/TRBV12-4 NA TRBJ2-1
TGTGCCAGCAGCTTAACTGACAGTAGCTCCTACGAGCAGTACTTC CASSLTDSSSYEQYF many TRBV7-2 NA TRBJ2-7
TGTGCCAGCAGTCCCCGGGACAGGGGATTGGTTTTTGGAAACATTCAGTACTTC CASSPRDRGLVFGNIQYF few TRBV25-1 TRBD1 TRBJ2-4